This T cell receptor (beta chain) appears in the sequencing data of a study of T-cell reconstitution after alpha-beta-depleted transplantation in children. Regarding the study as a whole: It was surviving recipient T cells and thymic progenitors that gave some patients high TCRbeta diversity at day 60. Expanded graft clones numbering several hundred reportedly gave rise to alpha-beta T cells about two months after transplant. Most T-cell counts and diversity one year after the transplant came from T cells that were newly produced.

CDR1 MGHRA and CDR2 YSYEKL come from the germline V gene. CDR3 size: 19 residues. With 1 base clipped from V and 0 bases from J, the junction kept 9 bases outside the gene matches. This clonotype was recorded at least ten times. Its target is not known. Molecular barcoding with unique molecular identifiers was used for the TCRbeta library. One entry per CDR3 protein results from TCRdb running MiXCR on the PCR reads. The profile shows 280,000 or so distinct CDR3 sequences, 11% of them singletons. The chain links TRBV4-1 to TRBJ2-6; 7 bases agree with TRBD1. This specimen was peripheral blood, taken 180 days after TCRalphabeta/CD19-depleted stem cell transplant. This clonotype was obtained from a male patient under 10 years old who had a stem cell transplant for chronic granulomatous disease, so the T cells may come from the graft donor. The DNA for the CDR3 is TGCGCCAGCAGCCAAGGGAACAGGGGTCGGGGCTCTGGGGCCAACGTCCTGACTTTC. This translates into CASSQGNRGRGSGANVLTF.